The present entry profiles one T cell receptor beta chain with its context. Per the original methods: Amplification from reference gene primers served as the basis for estimated nucleated cell counts. Assay: immunoSEQ multiplex PCR; the TCRdb copy retains only in-frame clones and omits some. For V, J and clone size, that table is used; D and trimming come from the DNA. The sample yields about 250,000 clones, 65% to 85% seen once. This record comes from a study of blood T cell repertoires in COVID-19. Study in general: Samples of COVID-19 (acute and convalescent) were obtained from the United States, Italy and Spain. The analysed material was cDNA or gDNA that came from T cells, B-cell-depleted T cells, or PBMCs.

The ends lost 10 bases at V and 8 bases at J; junction bases unmatched: 10. The CDR3 is 13 amino acids. CDR1 and CDR2 (germline): MDHEN, SYDVKM. Sequenced input: peripheral blood. This chain uses TRBV28 with TRBJ1-2; 10 bases align to TRBD1. This TCR came from a woman aged 40 to 50 who had recovered from COVID-19. CDR3 bases: TGTGCCACCCAGGGACAGGGGAATTTAGGCTACACCTTC. As protein: CATQGQGNLGYTF.